This T cell receptor beta chain appears in the sequencing data of a study of vaccination and CD4 T cells after COVID-19. The wider study: Samples taken post-COVID came a median about 100 days after diagnosis, ranging from 35 to 161. In the control cultures, a CEFX pool, an HIV-1 Nef pool, or no peptide was supplied.

Noted treatment: roughly 11-day PBMC culture with coronavirus spike peptide pools or control peptides (ViraFEST assay). This clonotype was picked up a small number of times. Its antigen is currently unknown. The CDR3 length is 14 residues. V was shortened by 1 base and J by 5 bases, with 11 bases between the two germline ends. Oncomine TCR Beta short-read sequencing was applied to DNA from cultured CD4+ T cells. Cultured CD4+ T cells yielded the extracted genomic DNA. TCRdb recomputed calls from the PCR reads with MiXCR, one row per CDR3 protein. The sample shows around 15,000 distinct CDR3 sequences, 21% of them seen only once.

The receptor's source is a human donor who received a COVID-19 vaccine. The sequencing used CD4+ T cells from blood, cultured in vitro, collected before SARS-CoV-2 vaccination. The J gene is TRBJ2-5, the V gene TRBV12-3 or TRBV12-4; a possible D gene is TRBD2 (7 bases). CDR3 nucleotide sequence: TGTGCCAGCAGTTTAGAGGGGGGGCGGGAGACCCAGTACTTC. This translates into CASSLEGGRETQYF.